The clone carrying this T cell receptor beta chain was detected only a few times. Using a J-beta primer mix together with a sample-barcoded 5' primer, a second PCR was run for roughly 7 to 11 cycles. Each CDR3 protein is one row after TCRdb ran MiXCR on the 5' RACE reads. The sample contains 1.2 million to 1.5 million distinct CDR3 sequences, around 39% of which appear only once. With 3 bases clipped from V and 10 bases from J, the junction kept 10 bases outside the gene matches. CDR1 and CDR2 (germline): SGHRS, YFSETQ. This CDR3 spans 15 amino acids. This sample was taken from a study of blood T cells in healthy people across ages.

This chain connects TRBV5-1 to TRBJ2-1; 10 bases are a match to TRBD2. Specimen: blood. The sequence came from a woman under 30 in good health. The CDR3 nucleotides read TGCGCCAGCAGCTCCGAAGGAGCGGGAGGGCAGGAGCAGTTCTTC. Its protein is CASSSEGAGGQEQFF.